This T cell receptor beta chain stems from a study of blood T cell repertoires in COVID-19. The CDR3 is 17 residues long. V gave up 0 bases and J gave up 0 bases, with 14 bases separating them. Germline loops: CDR1 LGHDT, CDR2 YNNKEL (reference sequence). How the authors handled the data: How many nucleated cells were present was estimated from reference gene primer amplification. Sequencing used immunoSEQ multiplex PCR; TCRdb keeps in-frame clones, though not all of them. V, J and clone size are those of that table, while D and trimming were read from the DNA. The sample includes about 460,000 clones, 70% to 90% of them seen just once. Cohorts were based on clinical histories the participants reported. The recovered donors of Cohort 3 showed two negative PCRs, clearance, or symptom resolution.

This receptor was taken from a woman in her sixties or seventies who had recovered from COVID-19. The rearrangement joins TRBV3-1 (or the pseudogene TRBV3-2) to TRBJ1-1; D is possibly TRBD1 (6 bases). The material sequenced was PBMCs or T cells enriched from blood (not recorded which). The CDR3 DNA reads TGTGCCAGCAGCCAAGAGTCGGTGACAGGCCTGAACACTGAAGCTTTCTTT. Amino acid sequence: CASSQESVTGLNTEAFF.